This T cell receptor (beta chain) was sequenced in a study of T cell responses to AZD1222 COVID-19 vaccine. Whole-study findings and limits: Only a handful of AZD1222 recipients, more than five in all, had baseline seropositivity.

Pooling was applied to second doses at about 4 or about 12 weeks. Repertoires were generated with immunoSEQ multiplex PCR, while TCRdb's copy carries only in-frame clones and drops some. The sample lists more than 100,000 clones, 92% seen once, with about 8% in the top ten. Germline V gives CDR1 MGHRA, CDR2 YSYEKL. CDR3 length equals 15 residues. Trimming took 0 bases from V and 7 from J, leaving 13 bases between them. As to this clone: Its antigen is unidentified.

The source is an adult who received the AZD1222 COVID-19 vaccine. The sample was peripheral blood, taken 28 days after the second AZD1222 dose. The rearrangement uses TRBV4-1 and TRBJ1-5; D unresolved. The DNA of the CDR3 is TGCGCCAGCAGCCAAGACCTGTCGTTGAGGCAGCCCCAGCATTTT. As protein: CASSQDLSLRQPQHF.